This TCR beta chain was retrieved from a study of human T cells and chemical hapten exposure. CDR1 is SQVTM, CDR2 ANQGSEA, per germline. This CDR3 contains 11 residues. After removal of 6 bases from V and 6 bases from J, the junction contained 3 bases not matched to a gene. Stated time point: patch test 2, 6 weeks after DPC sensitization. Regarding treatment: therapeutic diphenylcyclopropenone sensitization with weekly scalp DPC. TCRdb itself ran the RACE reads through MiXCR, one entry per CDR3 protein. The sample records about 69,000 distinct CDR3 sequences, under 13% being singletons. The chain is built from TRBV29-1 and TRBJ2-3; 7 nucleotides line up with TRBD2. This clonotype originated in a woman aged 50 to 65 with alopecia areata. Some clones in this sample may be carry-over from other donors' samples. This sample comprised whole blood, obtained in connection with sensitization to the hapten diphenylcyclopropenone (DPC). The CDR3 sequence is CSVTSSDTQYF. DNA of the CDR3: TGCAGCGTGACTAGCAGCGATACGCAGTATTTT.